Below, 24 T cell receptor beta chains from the same sample are listed, as sequenced in a study of blood T cell repertoires in COVID-19. Some clones are missing from TCRdb's copy, which holds only in-frame ones; the method was immunoSEQ multiplex PCR. The table includes over 250,000 clones, 86% detected once. Specimen: PBMCs or T cells enriched from blood (not recorded which). Source of these receptors: a woman between 18 and 29 years old who had recovered from COVID-19.

This clone has only one observation. The chain links TRBV10-3 to TRBJ1-5, with 8 positions matching TRBD1. The CDR3 totals 13 residues. The germline V gene has CDR1 ENHRY and CDR2 SYGVKD. J lost 5 bases, V lost 5 bases, and 2 bases had no gene match. The CDR3 nucleotides read TGTGCCATCAGTCTGACAGGGGATCAGCCCCAGCATTTT. This codes for CAISLTGDQPQHF.

This clone was picked up one time. This chain uses TRBV5-1 with TRBJ1-5; D not resolved. Germline CDR1 is SGHRS and CDR2 is YFSETQ. There are 14 residues in the CDR3. V was trimmed by 2 bases and J by 0 bases, leaving 6 bases between them. The CDR3 protein is CASSLAYSNQPQHF. The CDR3 DNA sequence: TGCGCCAGCAGCTTAGCATATAGCAATCAGCCCCAGCATTTT.

J is TRBJ2-2 and V is TRBV19; the match to TRBD1 covers 7 bases. The CDR3 loop spans 14 amino acids. The V gene end was trimmed by 4 bases and the J gene end by 4 bases; junction bases not matched to a gene: 3. Germline values: CDR1 LNHDA, CDR2 SQIVND (reference sequence). The CDR3 DNA reads TGTGCCAGTAGTAGGGGACAGCCCACCGGGGAGCTGTTTTTT. This encodes CASSRGQPTGELFF.

Here the CDR3 DNA reads TGTGCCAGCAGCCACCTGGCGGGGTCGGGCGAGCAGTACTTC. It encodes CASSHLAGSGEQYF. This sequence joins TRBV6-5 and TRBJ2-7, with D tentatively TRBD2 (6 bases). V lost 6 bases and J lost 6, with 18 bases in between. Germline V gene data show CDR1 as MNHEY and CDR2 as SVGAGI. This CDR3 contains 14 residues.

The chain uses TRBV24-1 and TRBJ2-2; the D gene is possibly TRBD2 (5 bases). The CDR3 totals 17 residues. The germline gives CDR1 KGHDR, CDR2 SFDVKD. V shed 1 base and J shed 5 bases, with 16 bases lying between them. The CDR3: CATSDLRQTPGTGELFF. In DNA form, the CDR3 reads TGTGCCACCAGTGATTTACGGCAAACTCCGGGGACCGGGGAGCTGTTTTTT.

A few counts support this clone. The identical CDR3 is also encoded by other nucleotide sequences in the sample. V is TRBV7-2 and J is TRBJ1-5; TRBD1 aligns across 9 bases. J gave up 3 bases and V 5 bases, and 5 bases lay outside the gene matches. Germline V gives CDR1 SGHTA, CDR2 FQGNSA. The CDR3 totals 15 residues. This chain's CDR3 is CASSPDRGNNQPQHF. The CDR3 nucleotides are TGTGCCAGCAGCCCGGACAGGGGAAACAATCAGCCCCAGCATTTT.

This rearrangement joins TRBV5-1 to TRBJ1-2; D is possibly TRBD1 (5 bases). The CDR3 spans 16 residues. Germline V gene sequence: CDR1 SGHRS, CDR2 YFSETQ. Trimming took off 0 bases at V and 2 bases at J, with 14 bases between the two ends. CDR3 region: CASSLDEGRENYGYTF. CDR3 in DNA: TGCGCCAGCAGCTTGGATGAGGGGCGGGAGAACTATGGCTACACCTTC.

The chain employs TRBV19 and TRBJ1-3, with D uncertain. With 4 bases removed from V and 3 bases from J, the gap between germline ends came to 10 bases. The CDR3 runs to 14 residues. Germline V lookup: CDR1 LNHDA, CDR2 SQIVND (reference sequence). The CDR3 loop is CASSRLGGGNTIYF. The CDR3 DNA is TGTGCCAGTAGTAGGTTGGGAGGTGGAAACACCATATATTTT.

This clone was found a few times. This chain links TRBV5-6 with TRBJ1-6, with 11 positions matching TRBD1. After removal of 3 bases from V and 8 bases from J, the junction contained 4 bases not matched to a gene. The CDR3 is 15 amino acids. Germline-derived CDR1 and CDR2 are SGHDT and YYEEEE. CDR3 protein: CASSWTGGADSPLHF. In DNA, the CDR3 is TGTGCCAGCAGCTGGACAGGGGGCGCGGATTCACCCCTCCACTTT.

In the case of this clone: One end of the junction fails to match germline, which may point to a read error. Other DNA sequences in the sample encode the same CDR3. J is TRBJ1-5 and V is TRBV7-2, with a possible D match to TRBD1 (6 bases). Germline CDR1 and CDR2: SGHTA and FQGNSA. This CDR3 comprises 16 residues. CDR3 residues: CASSLLTGSGNQPQHF. CDR3 DNA: TGTGCCAGCAGCTTACTCACAGGGTCGGGCAATCAGCCTCAGCATTTT.

This chain uses TRBV9 with TRBJ2-7; the match to TRBD2 covers 11 bases. The CDR3 runs 14 residues. Losses at the gene ends were 4 bases for V and 11 bases for J; bases not matched to a gene: 11. Looked up from germline, CDR1 is SGDLS and CDR2 is YYNGEE. The CDR3 bases are TGTGCCAGCAGCCTGGGGGGGACTAGCGGAAGGGAGTACTTC. Translated, it gives CASSLGGTSGREYF.

The V gene is TRBV3-1 (or the pseudogene TRBV3-2), the J gene TRBJ1-1, with D tentatively TRBD1 (6 bases). V lost 1 base to trimming and J lost 5 bases, with 14 bases between them. In germline, CDR1 is LGHDT, CDR2 YNNKEL (reference sequence). The CDR3 is 15 residues long. In DNA, the CDR3 is TGTGCCAGCAGCCAAGCTAAGGAGGACAGTACTGAAGCTTTCTTT. This sequence encodes CASSQAKEDSTEAFF.

The chain combines TRBV5-1 with TRBJ2-7; TRBD2 matches 12 bases. V dropped 0 bases and J dropped 5; count of bases not matched to a gene: 3. Germline V gene lookup returns CDR1 SGHRS and CDR2 YFSETQ. The CDR3 length is 15 residues. CDR3 sequence: CASSLASGRADEQYF. For the CDR3, the DNA is TGCGCCAGCAGCTTGGCTAGCGGGAGGGCCGACGAGCAGTACTTC.

J is TRBJ2-2 and V is TRBV18; D call uncertain. This CDR3 comprises 13 residues. Germline V gives CDR1 KGHSH, CDR2 LQKENI. With 4 bases removed from V and 4 bases from J, the gap between germline ends came to 7 bases. This CDR3 reads CASSRGVTGELFF. CDR3 sequence (DNA): TGTGCCAGCTCACGTGGAGTCACCGGGGAGCTGTTTTTT.

This clone was seen once. The chain combines TRBV10-3 with TRBJ1-3; D may be TRBD1 (5 bases). Germline V gene sequence: CDR1 ENHRY, CDR2 SYGVKD. There are 15 residues in the CDR3. The ends were cut back, 7 bases at V and 0 bases at J, with 13 bases in the middle. This CDR3 reads CAITAGDNSGNTIYF. The CDR3 nucleotides read TGTGCCATCACCGCGGGGGATAACTCTGGAAACACCATATATTTT.

This clone was observed a few times. The V call is TRBV3-1 (or the pseudogene TRBV3-2), the J call TRBJ2-3; D unresolved. There are 16 residues in the CDR3. Germline V gene lookup returns CDR1 LGHDT and CDR2 YNNKEL (reference sequence). Trimming stripped 1 base from V and 0 bases from J, with 11 bases between. DNA for the CDR3: TGTGCCAGCAGCCAAGTACTTGCCGCTAGCACAGATACGCAGTATTTT. Protein product: CASSQVLAASTDTQYF.

This chain connects TRBV7-3 to TRBJ1-1; D is ambiguous. Trimming took 8 bases from V and 1 from J, leaving 5 bases between them. In germline, CDR1 is SGHTA, CDR2 FQGTGA. The CDR3 is made up of 11 amino acids. The CDR3 DNA sequence: TGTGCCAGCCGGGAGAACACTGAAGCTTTCTTT. Translated, it gives CASRENTEAFF.

This clone was found a few times. The chain recombines TRBV4-3 with TRBJ2-3; weak D call: TRBD2 (5 bases). From germline, CDR1 is LGHNA and CDR2 YSLEER. The V and J ends lost 0 bases and 4 bases respectively, with 11 bases between them. This CDR3 contains 15 residues. The CDR3: CASSQDGDSADTQYF. DNA for the CDR3: TGCGCCAGCAGCCAAGATGGGGATAGCGCAGATACGCAGTATTTT.

The sample holds one count of this clone. CDR3 protein: CASSLYRGSSYEQYF. The CDR3 bases are TGTGCCAGCAGTCTATACAGGGGCAGCTCCTACGAGCAGTACTTC. The chain couples TRBV6-5 to TRBJ2-7; 7 nucleotides align to TRBD1. The CDR3 is made up of 15 amino acids. With 5 bases clipped from V and 0 bases from J, the junction kept 7 bases outside the gene matches. CDR1 MNHEY and CDR2 SVGAGI come from the germline V gene.

The chain recombines TRBV5-1 with TRBJ1-2; 9 nucleotides align to TRBD1. With V trimmed by 4 bases and J by 4 bases, 5 bases remained unmatched. CDR1 SGHRS and CDR2 YFSETQ come from the germline V gene. CDR3 length: 14 residues. For the CDR3, the DNA is TGCGCCAGCAGCGCGACAGGGGGTGTCTATGGCTACACCTTC. Protein: CASSATGGVYGYTF.

The CDR3 loop is CASSLWGEDSNQPQHF. The DNA for the CDR3 is TGTGCCAGCAGCTTATGGGGAGAGGATAGCAATCAGCCCCAGCATTTT. The chain joins TRBV5-4 to TRBJ1-5; D remains ambiguous. Deletions cut 2 bases from V and 0 bases from J, with 12 bases between. The CDR3 sequence is 16 residues long. The germline CDR1 and CDR2 sequences are SGHNT and YYREEE (reference sequence).

J is TRBJ2-3 and V is TRBV28, with 9 bases identical to TRBD2. The CDR3 extends over 18 amino acids. The V gene's germline CDR1 is MDHEN and CDR2 SYDVKM. Trimming took 6 bases from V and 0 from J; bases not matched to a gene: 13. The CDR3 DNA reads as TGTGCCAGCAGCTCCCTAGCGGGGCTAGGGGTTAGCACAGATACGCAGTATTTT. Translated: CASSSLAGLGVSTDTQYF.

The CDR3 region is CASSERGTHFLSSYEQYF. DNA of the CDR3: TGTGCCAGCAGTGAAAGAGGAACTCACTTTCTTAGCTCCTACGAGCAGTACTTC. The V gene is TRBV6-1, the J gene TRBJ2-7; D is uncertain. Germline V lookup: CDR1 MNHNS, CDR2 SASEGT. The ends were cut back, 2 bases at V and 0 bases at J, with 20 bases in the middle. The length of the CDR3 is 18 residues.

CDR3 nucleotides: TGTGCCAGCAGCTTAGGGCAGGGGGTGAACTACGAGCAGTACTTC. Amino acid sequence: CASSLGQGVNYEQYF. The gene calls are TRBV7-6 and TRBJ2-7, with 7 positions matching TRBD1. Germline V gene lookup returns CDR1 SGHVS and CDR2 FNYEAQ. The CDR3 is 15 residues long. Trimming removed 1 base from V and 3 bases from J; junction bases left unmatched: 6.